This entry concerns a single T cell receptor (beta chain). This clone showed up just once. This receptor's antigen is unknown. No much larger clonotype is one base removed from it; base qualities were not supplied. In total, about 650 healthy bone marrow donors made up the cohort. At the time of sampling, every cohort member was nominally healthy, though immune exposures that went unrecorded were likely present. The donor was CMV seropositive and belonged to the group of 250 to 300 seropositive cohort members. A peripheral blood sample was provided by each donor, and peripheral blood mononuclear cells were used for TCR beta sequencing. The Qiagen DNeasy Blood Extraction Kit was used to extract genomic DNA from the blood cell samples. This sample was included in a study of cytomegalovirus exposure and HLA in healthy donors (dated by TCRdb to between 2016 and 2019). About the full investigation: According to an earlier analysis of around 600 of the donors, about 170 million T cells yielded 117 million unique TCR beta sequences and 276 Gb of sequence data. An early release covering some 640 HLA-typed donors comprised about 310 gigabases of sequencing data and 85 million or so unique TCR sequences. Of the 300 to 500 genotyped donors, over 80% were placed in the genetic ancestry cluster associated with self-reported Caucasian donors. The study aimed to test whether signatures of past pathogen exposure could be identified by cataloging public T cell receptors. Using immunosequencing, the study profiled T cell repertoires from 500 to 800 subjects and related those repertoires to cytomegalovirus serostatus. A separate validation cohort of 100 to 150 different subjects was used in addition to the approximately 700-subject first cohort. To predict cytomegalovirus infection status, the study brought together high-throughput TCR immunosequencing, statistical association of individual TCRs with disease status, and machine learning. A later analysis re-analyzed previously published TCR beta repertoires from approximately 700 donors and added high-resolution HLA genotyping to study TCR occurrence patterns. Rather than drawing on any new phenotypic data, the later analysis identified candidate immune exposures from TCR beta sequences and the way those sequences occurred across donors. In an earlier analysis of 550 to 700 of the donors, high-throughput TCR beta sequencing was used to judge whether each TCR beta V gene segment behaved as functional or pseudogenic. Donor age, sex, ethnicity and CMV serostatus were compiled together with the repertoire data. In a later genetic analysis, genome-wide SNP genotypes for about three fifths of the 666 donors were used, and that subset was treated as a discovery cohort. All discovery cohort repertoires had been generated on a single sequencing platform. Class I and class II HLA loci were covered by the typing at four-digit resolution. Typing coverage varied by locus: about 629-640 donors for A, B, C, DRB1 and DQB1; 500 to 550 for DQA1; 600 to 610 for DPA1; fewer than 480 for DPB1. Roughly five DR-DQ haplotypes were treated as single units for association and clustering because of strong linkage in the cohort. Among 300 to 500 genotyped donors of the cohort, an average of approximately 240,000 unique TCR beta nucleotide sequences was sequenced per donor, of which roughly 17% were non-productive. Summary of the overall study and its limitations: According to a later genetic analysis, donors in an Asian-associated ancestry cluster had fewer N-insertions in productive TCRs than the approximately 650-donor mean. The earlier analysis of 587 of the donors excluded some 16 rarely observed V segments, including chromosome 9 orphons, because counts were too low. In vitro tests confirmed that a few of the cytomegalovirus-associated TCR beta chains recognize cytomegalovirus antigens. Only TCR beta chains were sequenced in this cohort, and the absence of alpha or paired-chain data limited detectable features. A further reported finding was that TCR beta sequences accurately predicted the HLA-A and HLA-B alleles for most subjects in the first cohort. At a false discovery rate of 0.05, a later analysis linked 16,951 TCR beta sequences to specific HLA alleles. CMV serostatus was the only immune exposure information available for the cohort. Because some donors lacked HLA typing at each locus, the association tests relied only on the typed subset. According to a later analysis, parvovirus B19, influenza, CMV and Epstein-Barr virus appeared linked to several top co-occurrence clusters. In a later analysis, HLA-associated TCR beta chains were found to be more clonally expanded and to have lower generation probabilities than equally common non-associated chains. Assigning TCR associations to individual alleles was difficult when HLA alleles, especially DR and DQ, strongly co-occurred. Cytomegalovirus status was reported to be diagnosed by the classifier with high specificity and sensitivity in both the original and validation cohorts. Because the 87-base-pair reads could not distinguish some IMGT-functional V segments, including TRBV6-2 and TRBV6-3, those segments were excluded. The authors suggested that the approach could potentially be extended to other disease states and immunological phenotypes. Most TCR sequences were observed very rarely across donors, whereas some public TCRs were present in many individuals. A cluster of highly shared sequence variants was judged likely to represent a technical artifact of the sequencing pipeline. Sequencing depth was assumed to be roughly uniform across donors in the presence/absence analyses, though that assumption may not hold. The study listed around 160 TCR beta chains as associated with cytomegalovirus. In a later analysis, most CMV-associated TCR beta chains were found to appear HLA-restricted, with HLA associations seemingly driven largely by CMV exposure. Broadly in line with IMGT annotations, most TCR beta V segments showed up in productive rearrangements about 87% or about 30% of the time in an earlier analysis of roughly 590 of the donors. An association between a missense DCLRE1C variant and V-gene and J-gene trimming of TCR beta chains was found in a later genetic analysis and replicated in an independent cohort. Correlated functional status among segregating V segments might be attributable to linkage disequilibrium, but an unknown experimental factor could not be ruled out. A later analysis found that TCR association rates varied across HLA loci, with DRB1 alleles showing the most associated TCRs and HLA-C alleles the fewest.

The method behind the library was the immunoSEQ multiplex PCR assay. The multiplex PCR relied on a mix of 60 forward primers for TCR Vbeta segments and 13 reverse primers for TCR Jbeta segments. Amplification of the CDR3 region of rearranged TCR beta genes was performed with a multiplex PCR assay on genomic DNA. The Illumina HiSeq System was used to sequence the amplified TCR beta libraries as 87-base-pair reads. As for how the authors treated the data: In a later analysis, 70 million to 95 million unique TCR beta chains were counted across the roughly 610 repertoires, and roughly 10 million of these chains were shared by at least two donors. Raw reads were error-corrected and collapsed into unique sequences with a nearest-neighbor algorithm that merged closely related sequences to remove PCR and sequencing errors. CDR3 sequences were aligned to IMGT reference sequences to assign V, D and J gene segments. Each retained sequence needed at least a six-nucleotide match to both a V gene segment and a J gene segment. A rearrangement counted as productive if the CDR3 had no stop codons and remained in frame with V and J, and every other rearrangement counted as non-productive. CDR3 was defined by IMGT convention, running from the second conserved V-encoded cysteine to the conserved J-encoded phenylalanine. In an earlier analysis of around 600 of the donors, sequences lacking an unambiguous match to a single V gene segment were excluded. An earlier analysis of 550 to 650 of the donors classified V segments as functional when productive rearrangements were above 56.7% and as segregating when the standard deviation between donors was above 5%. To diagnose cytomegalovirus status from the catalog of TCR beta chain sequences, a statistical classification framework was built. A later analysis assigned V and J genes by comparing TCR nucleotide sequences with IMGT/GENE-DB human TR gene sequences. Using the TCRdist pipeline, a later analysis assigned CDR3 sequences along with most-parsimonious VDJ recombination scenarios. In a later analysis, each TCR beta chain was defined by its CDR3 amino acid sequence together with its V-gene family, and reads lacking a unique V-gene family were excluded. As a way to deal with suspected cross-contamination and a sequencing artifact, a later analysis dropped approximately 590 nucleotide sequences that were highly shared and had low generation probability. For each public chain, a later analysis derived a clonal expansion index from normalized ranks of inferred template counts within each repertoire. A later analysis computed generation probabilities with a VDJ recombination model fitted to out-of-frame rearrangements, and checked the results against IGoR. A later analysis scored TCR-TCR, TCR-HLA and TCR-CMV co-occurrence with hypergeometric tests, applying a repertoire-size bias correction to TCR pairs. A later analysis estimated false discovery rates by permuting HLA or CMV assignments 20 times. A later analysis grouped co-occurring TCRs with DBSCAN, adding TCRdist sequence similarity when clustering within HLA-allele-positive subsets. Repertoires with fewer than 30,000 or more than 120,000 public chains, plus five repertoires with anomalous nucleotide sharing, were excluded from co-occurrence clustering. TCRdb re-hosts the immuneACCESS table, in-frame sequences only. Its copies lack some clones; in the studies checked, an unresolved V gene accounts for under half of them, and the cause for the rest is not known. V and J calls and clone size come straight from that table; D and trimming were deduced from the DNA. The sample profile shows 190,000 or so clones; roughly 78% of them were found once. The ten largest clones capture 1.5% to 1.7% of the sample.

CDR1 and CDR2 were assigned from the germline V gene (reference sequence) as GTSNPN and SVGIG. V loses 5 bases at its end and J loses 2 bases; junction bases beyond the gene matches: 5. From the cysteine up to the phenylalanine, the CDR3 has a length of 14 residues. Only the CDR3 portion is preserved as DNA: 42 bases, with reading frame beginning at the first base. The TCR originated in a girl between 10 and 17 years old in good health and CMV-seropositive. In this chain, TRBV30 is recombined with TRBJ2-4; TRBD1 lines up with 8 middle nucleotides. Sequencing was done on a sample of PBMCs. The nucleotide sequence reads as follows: TGTGCCTGGGGGACAGGAAGACCCAAAAACATTCAGTACTTC. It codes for CAWGTGRPKNIQYF.